This TCR beta chain comes out of a study of graft-versus-host responses after intestinal transplantation. Study-level information: Anti-thymocyte globulin induction preceded 2 to 4 years of tacrolimus and steroid maintenance in all recipients.

Clones were read by immunoSEQ multiplex PCR, and TCRdb kept only the in-frame ones, dropping some. The table lists about 88,000 clones, over 90% of them singletons. CDR1 and CDR2 from the germline V gene are ENHRY and SYGVKD. This CDR3 comprises 14 residues. The V end lost 0 bases, the J end lost 6 bases, and 8 bases lay between the germline ends. Study outcomes and limitations: Circulating GvH clone levels at their peak were associated with HvG declines (early post-transplant).

As regards this clone: Its specificity is not known.

The V gene is TRBV10-3, the J gene TRBJ1-4, with D possibly TRBD1 on 5 matching bases. The receptor comes from a human donor who was the organ donor for an intestinal transplant. The source was unstimulated CD4+ T cells sorted from spleen or lymph node cells, collected before transplant. The CDR3 loop reads CAISESGGDEKLFF. In DNA, the CDR3 is TGTGCCATCAGTGAGTCTGGAGGGGATGAAAAACTGTTTTTT.